This is a list of T cell receptor beta chains from one sample in a study of control samples from healthy donors and cancer patients. The method was immunoSEQ multiplex PCR; TCRdb's version includes in-frame clones alone and lacks a portion of them. The sample has 150,000 or so clones, roughly 90% seen once; the top ten hold 2% to 3%. Sequencing input: blood. Source of these receptors: a man aged 40-55 years in good health. CDR3s include the opening cysteine and the closing phenylalanine or tryptophan. A D gene is named only where the DNA matches it firmly. Only part of the rows carry a size: once, few, many, or a class if the clone is expanded.

V gene: TRBV13; D gene: .; J gene: TRBJ1-6; clone size: .; CDR3 DNA: TGTGCCAGCAGCCGGGGGGGTTCACCCCTCCACTTT; CDR3 protein: CASSRGGSPLHF
V gene: TRBV9; D gene: .; J gene: TRBJ1-1; clone size: .; CDR3 DNA: TGTGCCAGCAGCGTAGTCGGGGGCTTCACTGAAGCTTTCTTT; CDR3 protein: CASSVVGGFTEAFF
V gene: TRBV19; D gene: .; J gene: TRBJ1-2; clone size: .; CDR3 DNA: TGTGCCAGTAGTATAGTGAGGGTAGGCGGCTACACCTTC; CDR3 protein: CASSIVRVGGYTF
V gene: TRBV5-1; D gene: .; J gene: TRBJ2-7; clone size: .; CDR3 DNA: TGCGCCAGCAGCTTGGATGTGAGGGGCTACGAGCAGTACTTC; CDR3 protein: CASSLDVRGYEQYF
V gene: TRBV4-1; D gene: TRBD1; J gene: TRBJ2-5; clone size: .; CDR3 DNA: TGCGCCAGCAGCCCTTGGGGACAGGAGGAAGAGACCCAGTACTTC; CDR3 protein: CASSPWGQEEETQYF
V gene: TRBV5-1; D gene: .; J gene: TRBJ2-3; clone size: .; CDR3 DNA: TGCGCCAGCAGAGTAGGGACTGAGTCTGGAAATACGCAGTATTTT; CDR3 protein: CASRVGTESGNTQYF
V gene: TRBV7-9; D gene: TRBD1; J gene: TRBJ1-2; clone size: .; CDR3 DNA: TGTGCCAGCAGCCTAGGGACAGGACCTAACTATGGCTACACCTTC; CDR3 protein: CASSLGTGPNYGYTF
V gene: TRBV27; D gene: .; J gene: TRBJ1-1; clone size: once; CDR3 DNA: TGTGCCAGCAGTTTAGGTCGGAACACTGAAGCTTTCTTT; CDR3 protein: CASSLGRNTEAFF
V gene: TRBV14; D gene: TRBD2; J gene: TRBJ2-1; clone size: .; CDR3 DNA: TGTGCCAGCAGCCAACTAGCGGGGATAAATGAGCAGTTCTTC; CDR3 protein: CASSQLAGINEQFF
V gene: TRBV6-5; D gene: .; J gene: TRBJ1-2; clone size: once; CDR3 DNA: TGTGCCAGCAGTTACACCTATTCGGGAGGCTACACCTTC; CDR3 protein: CASSYTYSGGYTF
V gene: TRBV19; D gene: TRBD2; J gene: TRBJ2-1; clone size: .; CDR3 DNA: TGTGCCAGTAGTATAGGCCCGCGGGGGGCCCTATACAATGAGCAGTTCTTC; CDR3 protein: CASSIGPRGALYNEQFF
V gene: TRBV9; D gene: .; J gene: TRBJ1-2; clone size: .; CDR3 DNA: TGTGCCAGCGGATCAGGCCTGGGCGGCTACACCTTC; CDR3 protein: CASGSGLGGYTF
V gene: TRBV10-3; D gene: TRBD2; J gene: TRBJ2-3; clone size: .; CDR3 DNA: TGTGCCATCAGTGGCCCAGCGGGGGTCACAGATACGCAGTATTTT; CDR3 protein: CAISGPAGVTDTQYF
V gene: TRBV7-9; D gene: TRBD1; J gene: TRBJ1-2; clone size: .; CDR3 DNA: TGTGCCAGCAGCTTAGCAGGGGGCCACTATGGCTACACCTTC; CDR3 protein: CASSLAGGHYGYTF
V gene: TRBV28; D gene: .; J gene: TRBJ2-5; clone size: .; CDR3 DNA: TGTGCCAGCAGTTTAGGAGGGGCCAGGTTCGAGACCCAGTACTTC; CDR3 protein: CASSLGGARFETQYF
V gene: TRBV29-1; D gene: .; J gene: TRBJ1-1; clone size: .; CDR3 DNA: TGCAGCGTTGTCAGGGGCGTCATGAACACTGAAGCTTTCTTT; CDR3 protein: CSVVRGVMNTEAFF
V gene: TRBV3-1/TRBV3-2; D gene: .; J gene: TRBJ2-2; clone size: .; CDR3 DNA: TGTGCCAGCAGCCAAGAGGCGGGCTCCGGGGAGCTGTTTTTT; CDR3 protein: CASSQEAGSGELFF
V gene: TRBV19; D gene: .; J gene: TRBJ1-4; clone size: .; CDR3 DNA: TGTGCCAGTAGTATAGGGCAGGCCCTTAATGAAAAACTGTTTTTT; CDR3 protein: CASSIGQALNEKLFF
V gene: TRBV6-5; D gene: TRBD1; J gene: TRBJ1-4; clone size: .; CDR3 DNA: TGTGCCAGCATAAGGACAGGGGATGAAAAACTGTTTTTT; CDR3 protein: CASIRTGDEKLFF
V gene: TRBV12-5; D gene: .; J gene: TRBJ2-1; clone size: .; CDR3 DNA: TGTGCTAGTGGCCCCGGCCTGTCCTACAATGAGCAGTTCTTC; CDR3 protein: CASGPGLSYNEQFF
V gene: TRBV6-6; D gene: .; J gene: TRBJ1-1; clone size: .; CDR3 DNA: TGTGCCAGCAGTTACGACGGACTGAACACTGAAGCTTTCTTT; CDR3 protein: CASSYDGLNTEAFF
V gene: TRBV19; D gene: .; J gene: TRBJ1-4; clone size: .; CDR3 DNA: TGTGCCAGTAGTATAGGATGGCGTGCCGCTAGTATAGCTAATGAAAAACTGTTTTTT; CDR3 protein: CASSIGWRAASIANEKLFF
V gene: TRBV5-1; D gene: TRBD1; J gene: TRBJ1-3; clone size: .; CDR3 DNA: TGCGCCAGCAGCACGGACAGGCCCTCTGGAAACACCATATATTTT; CDR3 protein: CASSTDRPSGNTIYF
V gene: TRBV24-1; D gene: .; J gene: TRBJ2-1; clone size: .; CDR3 DNA: TGTGCCACCAGTGACCCCCTCTCGGGGCCTCCCGGTAATGAGCAGTTCTTC; CDR3 protein: CATSDPLSGPPGNEQFF
V gene: TRBV9; D gene: .; J gene: TRBJ1-4; clone size: .; CDR3 DNA: TGTGCCAGCAGCGCTCCGGGGGGCGCGGAAAAACTGTTTTTT; CDR3 protein: CASSAPGGAEKLFF
V gene: TRBV7-8; D gene: TRBD1; J gene: TRBJ1-2; clone size: .; CDR3 DNA: TGTGCCAGCAGCTTCGACAGGGTTAACTATGGCTACACCTTC; CDR3 protein: CASSFDRVNYGYTF
V gene: TRBV11-2; D gene: .; J gene: TRBJ1-2; clone size: .; CDR3 DNA: TGTGCCAGCAGCTTTCAGAACTACGGCTACACCTTC; CDR3 protein: CASSFQNYGYTF
V gene: TRBV5-1; D gene: TRBD2; J gene: TRBJ2-5; clone size: .; CDR3 DNA: TGCGCCAGCAGGACGCTACTAGCGGGGGTAGGGGAGACCCAGTACTTC; CDR3 protein: CASRTLLAGVGETQYF
V gene: TRBV3-1/TRBV3-2; D gene: .; J gene: TRBJ1-2; clone size: .; CDR3 DNA: TGTGCCAGCAGCCAAGATTGGCAGCCCAACTATGGCTACACCTTC; CDR3 protein: CASSQDWQPNYGYTF
V gene: TRBV30; D gene: .; J gene: TRBJ1-5; clone size: .; CDR3 DNA: TGTGCCTGGGACAGTCAGACGGATCAGCCCCAGCATTTT; CDR3 protein: CAWDSQTDQPQHF
V gene: TRBV7-2; D gene: TRBD1; J gene: TRBJ2-5; clone size: .; CDR3 DNA: TGTGCCAGCAGCTCAGGGGGCCTGAATCGTAAGACCCAGTACTTC; CDR3 protein: CASSSGGLNRKTQYF
V gene: TRBV9; D gene: .; J gene: TRBJ2-1; clone size: .; CDR3 DNA: TGTGCCAGCAGCGGGGGACCGACTTACCACAATGAGCAGTTCTTC; CDR3 protein: CASSGGPTYHNEQFF
V gene: TRBV6-2/TRBV6-3; D gene: .; J gene: TRBJ2-7; clone size: .; CDR3 DNA: TGTGCCAGCAGTTACGTGGGGGTGGACGAGCAGTACTTC; CDR3 protein: CASSYVGVDEQYF
V gene: TRBV28; D gene: .; J gene: TRBJ2-7; clone size: once; CDR3 DNA: TGTGCCAGCAGTCCCTGGGGGGGCGCGAGCTACGAGCAGTACTTC; CDR3 protein: CASSPWGGASYEQYF
V gene: TRBV2; D gene: .; J gene: TRBJ1-5; clone size: .; CDR3 DNA: TGTGCCAGCAGTGAATTATGGGGGTTGGGTCAGCCCCAGCATTTT; CDR3 protein: CASSELWGLGQPQHF
V gene: TRBV11-2; D gene: .; J gene: TRBJ1-1; clone size: .; CDR3 DNA: TGTGCCAGCAGCTTATGGTCAACAGGCCCACTTAACACTGAAGCTTTCTTT; CDR3 protein: CASSLWSTGPLNTEAFF
V gene: TRBV12-3/TRBV12-4; D gene: .; J gene: TRBJ2-7; clone size: .; CDR3 DNA: TGTGCCAGCACCTCCCAGGGGTGGGAGCAGTACTTC; CDR3 protein: CASTSQGWEQYF
V gene: TRBV18; D gene: TRBD1; J gene: TRBJ2-5; clone size: .; CDR3 DNA: TGTGCCAGCTCCTTCGGACAGGGAATGGGGCAAGAGACCCAGTACTTC; CDR3 protein: CASSFGQGMGQETQYF
V gene: TRBV5-4; D gene: .; J gene: TRBJ2-5; clone size: .; CDR3 DNA: TGTGCCAGCAACCCCCTCGGGGCGGGTGGTGAGACCCAGTACTTC; CDR3 protein: CASNPLGAGGETQYF
V gene: TRBV7-7; D gene: .; J gene: TRBJ2-2; clone size: .; CDR3 DNA: TGTGCTAGCAGCGTACAGGGTGGTACCGGGGAGCTGTTTTTT; CDR3 protein: CASSVQGGTGELFF
V gene: TRBV7-3; D gene: TRBD2; J gene: TRBJ2-1; clone size: .; CDR3 DNA: TGTGCCAGCAGCTTAAGACTAGCGGGGATCAATGAGCAGTTCTTC; CDR3 protein: CASSLRLAGINEQFF
V gene: TRBV12-3/TRBV12-4; D gene: .; J gene: TRBJ2-2; clone size: .; CDR3 DNA: TGTGCCAGCAGTTTATCAGGGTTCGGGGAGCTGTTTTTT; CDR3 protein: CASSLSGFGELFF